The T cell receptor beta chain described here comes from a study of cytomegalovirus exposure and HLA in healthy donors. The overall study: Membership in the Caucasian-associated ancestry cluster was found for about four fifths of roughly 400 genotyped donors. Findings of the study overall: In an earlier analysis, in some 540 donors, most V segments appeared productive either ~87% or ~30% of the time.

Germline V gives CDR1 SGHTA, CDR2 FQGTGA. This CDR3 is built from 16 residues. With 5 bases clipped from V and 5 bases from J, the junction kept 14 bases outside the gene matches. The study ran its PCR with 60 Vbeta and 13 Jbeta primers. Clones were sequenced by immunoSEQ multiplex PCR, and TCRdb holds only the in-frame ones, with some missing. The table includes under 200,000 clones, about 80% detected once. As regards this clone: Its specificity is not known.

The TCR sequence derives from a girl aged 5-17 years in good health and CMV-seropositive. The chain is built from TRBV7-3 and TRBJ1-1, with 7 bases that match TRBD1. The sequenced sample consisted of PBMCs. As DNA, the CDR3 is TGTGCCAGCAGCCCCGGCCCGACAGGGTGGGGGACTGAAGCTTTCTTT. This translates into CASSPGPTGWGTEAFF.